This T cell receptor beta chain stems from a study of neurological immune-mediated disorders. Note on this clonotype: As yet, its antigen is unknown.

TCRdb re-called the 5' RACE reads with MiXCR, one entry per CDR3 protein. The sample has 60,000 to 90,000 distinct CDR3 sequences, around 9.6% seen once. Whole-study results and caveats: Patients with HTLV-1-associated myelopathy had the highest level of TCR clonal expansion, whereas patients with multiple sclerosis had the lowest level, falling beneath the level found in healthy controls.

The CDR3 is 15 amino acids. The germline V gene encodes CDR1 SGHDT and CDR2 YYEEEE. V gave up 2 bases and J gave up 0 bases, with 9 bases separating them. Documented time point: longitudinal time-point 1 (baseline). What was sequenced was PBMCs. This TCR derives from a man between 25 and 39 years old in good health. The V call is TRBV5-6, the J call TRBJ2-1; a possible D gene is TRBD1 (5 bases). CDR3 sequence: CASSLDSISYNEQFF. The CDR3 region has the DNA TGTGCCAGCAGCTTAGACAGTATCTCCTACAATGAGCAGTTCTTC.